The rows below give T cell receptor beta chains drawn from one sample of a study of blood T cell repertoires in COVID-19. The assay was immunoSEQ multiplex PCR, and TCRdb's table has in-frame clones only and misses some. The table shows 80,000 to 90,000 clones, with around 85% occurring only once. Sequenced input: peripheral blood. The receptors originated from a woman of 80 years or more with COVID-19, enrolled during active disease. Both conserved end residues are part of each CDR3. The D gene is left open where the match is weak. Rows may omit the clone size; those that give it use once, few, many or a size class.

-	TRBV29-1	-	TRBJ1-6	CSASTGSRNSPLHF	TGCAGCGCATCCACAGGGAGCAGAAATTCACCCCTCCACTTT
-	TRBV27	-	TRBJ2-7	CASRVTGSYEQYF	TGTGCCAGCAGGGTGACAGGTTCCTACGAGCAGTACTTC
once	TRBV6-2/TRBV6-3	TRBD1	TRBJ2-1	CASSLRGSPSNEQFF	TGTGCCAGCAGCCTCAGGGGGAGTCCCTCCAATGAGCAGTTCTTC
-	TRBV20-1	-	TRBJ1-1	CSASFQGNTEAFF	TGCAGTGCTAGTTTCCAGGGGAACACTGAAGCTTTCTTT
-	TRBV6-6	-	TRBJ1-4	CASGRFNEKLFF	TGTGCCAGCGGCCGTTTCAATGAAAAACTGTTTTTT
few	TRBV14	-	TRBJ2-3	CASSSYTDTQYF	TGTGCCAGCAGTTCCTACACAGATACGCAGTATTTT
-	TRBV5-1	-	TRBJ1-6	CASSPGAGAGFNSPLHF	TGCGCCAGCAGCCCCGGGGCGGGGGCTGGTTTTAATTCACCCCTCCACTTT
few	TRBV7-3	TRBD1	TRBJ2-1	CASRRQGGVGEQFF	TGTGCCAGCAGGAGACAGGGTGGAGTGGGTGAGCAGTTCTTC
-	TRBV2	TRBD1	TRBJ2-6	CATGGQGARFGANVLTF	TGTGCCACCGGAGGGCAGGGGGCGCGCTTTGGGGCCAACGTCCTGACTTTC
once	TRBV9	-	TRBJ2-1	CASSVNRSKYNEQFF	TGTGCCAGCAGCGTCAACCGCAGTAAGTACAATGAGCAGTTCTTC
-	TRBV6-5	-	TRBJ1-2	CASSYDPDRAVYGYTF	TGTGCCAGCAGTTACGACCCTGACAGAGCCGTTTATGGCTACACCTTC